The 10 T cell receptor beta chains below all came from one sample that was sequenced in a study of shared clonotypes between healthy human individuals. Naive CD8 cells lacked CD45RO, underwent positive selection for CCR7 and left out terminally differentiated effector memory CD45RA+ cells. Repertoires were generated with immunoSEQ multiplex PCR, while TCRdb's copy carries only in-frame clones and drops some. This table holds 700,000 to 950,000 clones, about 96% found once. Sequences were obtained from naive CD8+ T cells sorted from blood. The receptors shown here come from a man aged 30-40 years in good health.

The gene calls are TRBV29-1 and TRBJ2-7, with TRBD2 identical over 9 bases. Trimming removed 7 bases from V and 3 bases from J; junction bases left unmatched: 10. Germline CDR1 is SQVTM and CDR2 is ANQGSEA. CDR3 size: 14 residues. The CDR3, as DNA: TGCAGCGCGACTATGGCGGGAGGGGACTACGAGCAGTACTTC. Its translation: CSATMAGGDYEQYF.

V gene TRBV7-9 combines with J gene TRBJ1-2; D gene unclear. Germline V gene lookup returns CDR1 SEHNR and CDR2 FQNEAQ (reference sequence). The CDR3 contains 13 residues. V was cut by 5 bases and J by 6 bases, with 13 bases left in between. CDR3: CASSTDAPDGYTF. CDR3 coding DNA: TGTGCCAGCAGCACCGACGCTCCGGATGGCTACACCTTC. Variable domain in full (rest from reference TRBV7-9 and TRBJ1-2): DTGVSQNPRHKITKRGQNVTFRCDPISEHNRLYWYRQTLGQGPEFLTYFQNEAQLEKSRLLSDRFSAERPKGSFSTLEIQRTEQGDSAMYLCASSTDAPDGYTFGSGTRLTVV.

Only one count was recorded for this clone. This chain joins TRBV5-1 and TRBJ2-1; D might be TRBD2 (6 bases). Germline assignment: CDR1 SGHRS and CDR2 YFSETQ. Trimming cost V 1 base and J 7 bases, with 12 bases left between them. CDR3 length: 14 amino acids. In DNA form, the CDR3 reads TGCGCCAGCAGCTTGACCTGGGGGGTTAATGAGCAGTTCTTC. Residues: CASSLTWGVNEQFF.

Here the CDR3 DNA reads TGTGCCAGCAGCTTAGGTCGGGGGAGCACAGATACGCAGTATTTT. Amino acid sequence: CASSLGRGSTDTQYF. V gene TRBV7-9 combines with J gene TRBJ2-3, with D maybe TRBD2 (6 bases). CDR1 SEHNR and CDR2 FQNEAQ come from the germline V gene (reference sequence). This CDR3 contains 15 residues. Trimming stripped 1 base from V and 0 bases from J, with 8 bases between.

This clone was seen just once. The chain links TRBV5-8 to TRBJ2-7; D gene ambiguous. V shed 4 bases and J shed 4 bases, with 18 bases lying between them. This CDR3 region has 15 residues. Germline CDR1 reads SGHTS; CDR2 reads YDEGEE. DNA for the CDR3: TGTGCCAGCAGCCCCTATATAGAACAGTTATACGAGCAGTACTTC. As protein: CASSPYIEQLYEQYF.

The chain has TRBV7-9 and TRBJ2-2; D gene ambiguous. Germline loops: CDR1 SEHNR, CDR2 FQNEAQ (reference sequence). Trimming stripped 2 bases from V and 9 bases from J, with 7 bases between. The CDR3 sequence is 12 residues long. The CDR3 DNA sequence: TGTGCCAGCAGCTTACAGTCTCGGGAGCTGTTTTTT. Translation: CASSLQSRELFF.

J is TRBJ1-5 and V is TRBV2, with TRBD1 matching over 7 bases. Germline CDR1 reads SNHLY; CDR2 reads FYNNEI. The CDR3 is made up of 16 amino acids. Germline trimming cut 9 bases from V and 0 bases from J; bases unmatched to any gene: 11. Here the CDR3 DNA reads TGTGCCAGTGGGACAGCTGCTTCCTATAGCAATCAGCCCCAGCATTTT. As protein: CASGTAASYSNQPQHF.

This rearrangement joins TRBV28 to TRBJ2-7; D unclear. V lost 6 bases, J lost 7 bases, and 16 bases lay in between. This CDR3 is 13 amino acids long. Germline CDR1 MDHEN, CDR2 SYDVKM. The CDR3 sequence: CASSPQWVWEQYF. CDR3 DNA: TGTGCCAGCAGCCCCCAATGGGTTTGGGAGCAGTACTTC.

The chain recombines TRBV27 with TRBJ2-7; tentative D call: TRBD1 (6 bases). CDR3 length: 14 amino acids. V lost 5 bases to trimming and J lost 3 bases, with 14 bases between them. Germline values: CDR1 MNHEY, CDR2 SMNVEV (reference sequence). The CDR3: CASSQSQGIYEQYF. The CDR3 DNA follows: TGTGCCAGCAGTCAGTCACAGGGTATCTACGAGCAGTACTTC.

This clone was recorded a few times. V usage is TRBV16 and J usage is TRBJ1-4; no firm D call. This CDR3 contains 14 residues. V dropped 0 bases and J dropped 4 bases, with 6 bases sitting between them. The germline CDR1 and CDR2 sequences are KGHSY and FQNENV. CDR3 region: CASSQSTINEKLFF. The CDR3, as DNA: TGTGCCAGCAGCCAATCCACGATTAATGAAAAACTGTTTTTT.